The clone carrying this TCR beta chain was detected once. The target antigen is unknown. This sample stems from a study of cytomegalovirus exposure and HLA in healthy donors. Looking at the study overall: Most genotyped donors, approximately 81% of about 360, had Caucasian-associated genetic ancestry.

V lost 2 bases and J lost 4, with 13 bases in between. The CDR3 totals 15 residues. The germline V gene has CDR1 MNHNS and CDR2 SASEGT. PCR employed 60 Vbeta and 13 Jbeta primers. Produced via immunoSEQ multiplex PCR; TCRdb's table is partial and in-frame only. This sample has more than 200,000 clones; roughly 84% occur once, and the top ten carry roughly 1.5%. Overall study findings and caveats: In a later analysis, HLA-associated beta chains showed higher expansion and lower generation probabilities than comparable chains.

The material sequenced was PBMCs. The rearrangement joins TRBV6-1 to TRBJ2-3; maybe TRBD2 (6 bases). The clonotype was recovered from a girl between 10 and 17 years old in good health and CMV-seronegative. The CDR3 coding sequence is TGTGCCAGCAGTGAAAGGGGTGGAGGGTCAGATACGCAGTATTTT. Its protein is CASSERGGGSDTQYF.